These 26 T cell receptor beta chains were all obtained from the same sample, sequenced in a study of shared clonotypes between healthy human individuals. Clones were sequenced by immunoSEQ multiplex PCR, and TCRdb holds only the in-frame ones, with some missing. The sample lists some 2.3 million clones, more than 85% occurring once. The source material was naive CD4+ T cells from PBMCs. Noted subset: CD45RA+ positively selected. These receptors were obtained from a man between 18 and 29 years old in good health. Some clones in this sample may be carry-over from other donors' samples.

The chain is built from TRBV7-3 and TRBJ2-1; D is uncertain. Trimming cost V 1 base and J 6 bases, with 7 bases left between them. Germline V lookup: CDR1 SGHTA, CDR2 FQGTGA. This CDR3 has 13 residues. CDR3 in DNA: TGTGCCAGCAGCTTAATTGGCAGCAATGAGCAGTTCTTC. Translation gives CASSLIGSNEQFF.

Concerning this clone itself: At the DNA level, this CDR3 is encoded by other sequences in the same sample as well. The chain combines TRBV7-3 with TRBJ2-2; 9 nucleotides match TRBD2. The V gene's germline CDR1 is SGHTA and CDR2 FQGTGA. The ends lost 4 bases at V and 5 bases at J; junction bases unmatched: 2. This CDR3 spans 14 amino acids. The CDR3 nucleotides are TGTGCCAGCAGCTCGGGACTAGCAACCGGGGAGCTGTTTTTT. This translates into CASSSGLATGELFF.

The CDR3 DNA is TGCGCCAGCAGCCAAGAAAGGGGGACAGACTCTGGAAACACCATATATTTT. As protein: CASSQERGTDSGNTIYF. This chain links TRBV4-1 with TRBJ1-3; 7 positions match TRBD1. The CDR3 has 17 residues. Germline CDR1 MGHRA, CDR2 YSYEKL. Unmatched junction bases numbered 5, after V lost 0 bases and J lost 0 bases.

J is TRBJ2-3 and V is TRBV7-3, with a possible D match to TRBD2 (5 bases). V lost 5 bases, J lost 6 bases, and 15 bases lay in between. The CDR3 has 14 amino acids. The V gene's germline CDR1 is SGHTA and CDR2 FQGTGA. The CDR3: CASSRLPSGDTQYF. CDR3 in DNA: TGTGCCAGCAGCCGCCTTCCGTCGGGGGATACGCAGTATTTT. Looking up the rest from reference TRBV7-3 and TRBJ2-3 gives the full variable domain: GAGVSQTPSNKVTEKGKYVELRCDPISGHTALYWYRQSLGQGPEFLIYFQGTGAADDSGLPNDRFFAVRPEGSVSTLKIQRTERGDSAVYLCASSRLPSGDTQYFGPGTRLTVL.

The rearrangement links TRBV5-5 to TRBJ2-2; 7 positions agree with TRBD1. Trimming removed 4 bases from V and 5 bases from J; junction bases left unmatched: 5. Looked up from germline, CDR1 is SGHKS and CDR2 is YYEKEE (reference sequence). The CDR3 runs 14 residues. CDR3 sequence: CASSRDSWTGELFF. The CDR3 coding sequence is TGTGCCAGCAGCCGGGACAGTTGGACCGGGGAGCTGTTTTTT.

This chain joins TRBV28 and TRBJ2-2, with 12 bases lining up with TRBD1. The CDR3 has 15 residues. After removal of 6 bases from V and 7 bases from J, the junction contained 6 bases not matched to a gene. In germline, CDR1 is MDHEN, CDR2 SYDVKM. The CDR3 spells CASRAGTGGVGELFF. The CDR3 nucleotides read TGTGCCAGCAGGGCCGGGACAGGGGGCGTCGGGGAGCTGTTTTTT.

This clone was counted a few times. Other DNA variants within this sample encode the same CDR3. V and J are TRBV19 and TRBJ2-1, with D hard to call. The germline CDR1 and CDR2 sequences are LNHDA and SQIVND (reference sequence). The length of the CDR3 is 11 residues. V lost 0 bases to trimming and J lost 9 bases, with 3 bases between them. This chain's CDR3 is CASSIEGEQFF. DNA of the CDR3: TGTGCCAGTAGTATAGAGGGTGAGCAGTTCTTC.

V is TRBV10-3 and J is TRBJ2-2; D perhaps matches TRBD2 (6 bases). CDR3 length: 14 residues. The germline V gene encodes CDR1 ENHRY and CDR2 SYGVKD. V lost 9 bases, J lost 5 bases, and 16 bases lay in between. The CDR3 DNA reads as TGTGCCATTAGTAGCGGTTATCAAACCGGGGAGCTGTTTTTT. Its translation: CAISSGYQTGELFF.

The J gene is TRBJ2-1, the V gene TRBV7-9; 7 nucleotides agree with TRBD2. The V gene's germline CDR1 is SEHNR and CDR2 FQNEAQ (reference sequence). With V trimmed by 4 bases and J by 8 bases, 14 bases remained unmatched. The CDR3 loop spans 16 amino acids. In DNA form, the CDR3 reads TGTGCCAGCAGCTCGAGATCGGCTAGCGGCGGCCATGAGCAGTTCTTC. The encoded protein is CASSSRSASGGHEQFF.

Details on this clone: One end of the junction is discordant with germline, which a read error may explain. This chain links TRBV7-2 with TRBJ2-5; possibly TRBD1 or TRBD2 for D (5 bases each). From germline, CDR1 is SGHTA and CDR2 FQGNSA. The CDR3 spans 13 residues. CDR3 in amino acids: CASSIATEETQYF. CDR3 coding DNA: TGTGCCAGCAGCATAGCGACAGAAGAGACCCAGTACTTC. Variable domain in full (rest from reference TRBV7-2 and TRBJ2-5): GAGVSQSPSNKVTEKGKDVELRCDPISGHTALYWYRQSLGQGLEFLIYFQGNSAPDKSGLPSDRFSAERTGGSVSTLTIQRTQQEDSAVYLCASSIATEETQYFGPGTRLLVL.

The V and J genes are TRBV27 and TRBJ2-6, with 8 bases fitting TRBD2. CDR3 length: 19 residues. Germline CDR1 and CDR2: MNHEY and SMNVEV (reference sequence). The trim removed 8 bases at V and 0 bases at J, leaving 15 bases unmatched. CDR3 in amino acids: CASRGGRLKTSSGANVLTF. Written as DNA, the CDR3 is TGTGCCAGCCGCGGGGGGAGACTTAAGACTAGCTCTGGGGCCAACGTCCTGACTTTC.

The chain carries TRBV4-2 and TRBJ2-1, with 8 positions matching TRBD2. Looked up from germline, CDR1 is LGHNA and CDR2 is YNFKEQ. V shed 0 bases, J shed 12 bases, and the junction held 10 bases outside the gene matches. CDR3 length: 15 residues. CDR3 DNA: TGTGCCAGCAGCCAAGATATTTCGGGAGGGGTAGGGCAGTTCTTC. This sequence encodes CASSQDISGGVGQFF.

J is TRBJ2-1 and V is TRBV2; D remains unclear. From germline, CDR1 is SNHLY and CDR2 FYNNEI. The CDR3 covers 11 residues. V was pared by 6 bases and J by 7 bases, with 7 bases between. This CDR3 reads CASSLSNEQFF. The CDR3 region has the DNA TGTGCCAGCAGCCTTTCAAATGAGCAGTTCTTC.

The rearrangement joins TRBV2 to TRBJ1-5, with D unresolved. Trimming took off 0 bases at V and 5 bases at J, with 8 bases between the two ends. In germline, CDR1 is SNHLY, CDR2 FYNNEI. CDR3 length equals 14 residues. CDR3 sequence: CASSEAGGDQPQHF. The CDR3, as DNA: TGTGCCAGCAGTGAAGCGGGAGGCGATCAGCCCCAGCATTTT.

This clone was seen once. The gene calls are TRBV5-1 and TRBJ2-5; D is ambiguous. CDR3 length: 14 residues. CDR1 is SGHRS and CDR2 is YFSETQ in the germline V gene. V lost 3 bases and J 2 bases, leaving 11 bases between the germline ends. The CDR3 sequence: CASSWTDAQETQYF. The CDR3 DNA sequence: TGCGCCAGCAGCTGGACGGATGCACAAGAGACCCAGTACTTC.

This chain connects TRBV28 to TRBJ2-2; weak D call: TRBD2 (7 bases). Germline values: CDR1 MDHEN, CDR2 SYDVKM. With 7 bases removed from V and 0 bases from J, the gap between germline ends came to 21 bases. This CDR3 comprises 18 residues. CDR3 residues: CASTLRGGGPSNTGELFF. The CDR3 region has the DNA TGTGCCAGCACCCTAAGGGGGGGAGGGCCCTCGAACACCGGGGAGCTGTTTTTT.

The chain has TRBV4-3 and TRBJ2-2; D is ambiguous. The germline V gene encodes CDR1 LGHNA and CDR2 YSLEER. V lost 3 bases and J lost 6, with 8 bases in between. The CDR3 is made up of 13 amino acids. The CDR3 coding sequence is TGCGCCAGCAGCCAGGAGATTGCCGGGGAGCTGTTTTTT. Residues: CASSQEIAGELFF.

A remark on this clone: Different DNA sequences within this sample yield the same CDR3. V and J are TRBV5-1 and TRBJ2-3; D is unresolved. This CDR3 is 14 amino acids long. Germline V lookup: CDR1 SGHRS, CDR2 YFSETQ. The V and J ends lost 0 bases and 0 bases respectively, with 5 bases between them. CDR3 DNA: TGCGCCAGCAGCTTGGAAGGCAGCACAGATACGCAGTATTTT. Amino acid sequence: CASSLEGSTDTQYF. Using reference TRBV5-1 and TRBJ2-3 for the parts outside the CDR3, the full variable domain is KAGVTQTPRYLIKTRGQQVTLSCSPISGHRSVSWYQQTPGQGLQFLFEYFSETQRNKGNFPGRFSGRQFSNSRSEMNVSTLELGDSALYLCASSLEGSTDTQYFGPGTRLTVL.

This chain connects TRBV7-7 to TRBJ2-5; no clear D. Germline CDR1 reads SSHAT; CDR2 reads FNYEAQ (reference sequence). CDR3 length: 14 amino acids. Trimming took 5 bases from V and 1 from J, leaving 11 bases between them. For the CDR3, the DNA is TGTGCCAGCAGCCCAACGCCCCTCCAAGAGACCCAGTACTTC. It codes for CASSPTPLQETQYF.

The chain combines TRBV5-1 with TRBJ2-2; D may be TRBD2 (7 bases). The germline V and J ends were trimmed by 4 bases and 2 bases, with 15 bases remaining between them. CDR3 length: 16 residues. CDR1 and CDR2 (germline): SGHRS, YFSETQ. The CDR3 protein is CASSPGGTSNTGELFF. The CDR3 nucleotides are TGCGCCAGCAGCCCCGGGGGGACATCTAACACCGGGGAGCTGTTTTTT.

This chain uses TRBV2 with TRBJ1-5; 7 bases are shared with TRBD1. CDR3 length: 16 residues. Germline values: CDR1 SNHLY, CDR2 FYNNEI. J was trimmed by 5 bases and V by 6 bases; bases with no gene match: 13. The CDR3 is CASRVGDSRTYQPQHF. DNA of the CDR3: TGTGCCAGCAGAGTAGGGGACAGTCGTACTTATCAGCCCCAGCATTTT.

Worth noting for this clone: Other DNA sequences in this sample translate to the same CDR3. The chain is built from TRBV5-1 and TRBJ2-7; D is possibly TRBD2 (6 bases). V gave up 4 bases and J gave up 0 bases, with 11 bases separating them. The CDR3 covers 14 residues. CDR1 SGHRS and CDR2 YFSETQ come from the germline V gene. CDR3: CASSPPGGSYEQYF. For the CDR3, the DNA is TGCGCCAGCAGCCCCCCCGGGGGCTCCTACGAGCAGTACTTC.

The CDR3 reads CASSVVGTGYDEQFF. The CDR3 coding sequence is TGTGCCAGCAGCGTAGTCGGGACAGGGTACGATGAGCAGTTCTTC. The gene calls are TRBV9 and TRBJ2-1; 9 bases match TRBD1. Germline assignment: CDR1 SGDLS and CDR2 YYNGEE. The ends lost 0 bases at V and 8 bases at J; junction bases unmatched: 6. The CDR3 has 15 residues.

The chain is built from TRBV7-2 and TRBJ1-1; D gene uncertain. Germline loops: CDR1 SGHTA, CDR2 FQGNSA. The CDR3 is 14 residues long. V was shortened by 5 bases and J by 1 base, with 11 bases between the two germline ends. The CDR3 region has the DNA TGTGCCAGCAGCCTACGGCCCCGGAACACTGAAGCTTTCTTT. This gives the protein CASSLRPRNTEAFF.

CDR3 DNA: TGTGCCAGCAGTGTCACAGGGGTTGCCGGGGAGCTGTTTTTT. Protein sequence: CASSVTGVAGELFF. The chain combines TRBV25-1 with TRBJ2-2; TRBD1 aligns across 7 bases. The ends lost 4 bases at V and 6 bases at J; junction bases unmatched: 5. Germline V gene sequence: CDR1 MGHDK, CDR2 SYGVNS. The CDR3 runs to 14 residues.

V is TRBV7-7 and J is TRBJ2-2; 12 positions agree with TRBD2. The CDR3 has 19 residues. In germline, CDR1 is SSHAT, CDR2 FNYEAQ (reference sequence). With V trimmed by 3 bases and J by 7 bases, 15 bases remained unmatched. As DNA, the CDR3 is TGTGCCAGCAGCTTTACCTTACTAGCGGGAGGCCGAGGGGTCGGGGAGCTGTTTTTT. Translation gives CASSFTLLAGGRGVGELFF.